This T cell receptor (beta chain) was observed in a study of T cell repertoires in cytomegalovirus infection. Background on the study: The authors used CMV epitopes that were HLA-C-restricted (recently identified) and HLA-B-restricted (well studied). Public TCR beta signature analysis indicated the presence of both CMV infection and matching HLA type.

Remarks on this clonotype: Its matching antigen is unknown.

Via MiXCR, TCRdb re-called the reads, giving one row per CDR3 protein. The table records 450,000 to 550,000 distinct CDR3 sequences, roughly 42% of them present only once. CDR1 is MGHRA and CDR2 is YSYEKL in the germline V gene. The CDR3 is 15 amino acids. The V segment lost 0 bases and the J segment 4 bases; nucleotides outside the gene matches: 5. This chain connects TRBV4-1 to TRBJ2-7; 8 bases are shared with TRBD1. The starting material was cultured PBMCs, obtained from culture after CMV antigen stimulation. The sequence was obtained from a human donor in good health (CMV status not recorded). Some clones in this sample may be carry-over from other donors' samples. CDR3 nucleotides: TGCGCCAGCAGCCAAGAACCAGGGGGCATTTACGAGCAGTACTTC. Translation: CASSQEPGGIYEQYF.